The clone carrying this T cell receptor beta chain has at least ten counts. The data stem from a study of neurological immune-mediated disorders. Each CDR3 protein is one row after TCRdb ran MiXCR on the 5' RACE reads. The sample holds 40,000 to 50,000 distinct CDR3 sequences, approximately 2.4% seen once. The source of this sequence is a man aged 30-40 years with multiple sclerosis. Sequenced: PBMCs.

CDR3 region: CASSKDREGYEQYF. In DNA form, the CDR3 reads TGTGCCAGCAGCAAGGACAGGGAGGGATACGAGCAGTACTTC. This chain links TRBV21-1 with TRBJ2-7; the table calls TRBD1, which could not be checked here. TRBV21-1 is described as a pseudogene. The CDR3 totals 14 residues.